This T cell receptor beta chain originates from a study of T cell repertoires in cytomegalovirus infection. Germline V lookup: CDR1 MNHNS, CDR2 SASEGT. V was pared by 2 bases and J by 3 bases, with 8 bases of the junction left unmatched. The CDR3 contains 16 residues. TCRdb independently ran MiXCR on the reads; one entry per CDR3 protein. This sample has fewer than 850,000 distinct CDR3 sequences, with almost 30% found just once. As to this clonotype: Its antigen remains unidentified.

The TCR was taken from a human donor in good health (CMV status not recorded). Some clones in this sample may be carry-over from other donors' samples. The chain has TRBV6-1 and TRBJ2-3; 7 nucleotides align to TRBD1. The sequenced sample was cultured CD8+ T cells from PBMCs, obtained from culture after CMV antigen stimulation. The CDR3 loop reads CASSERGQLETDTQYF. The DNA of the CDR3 is TGTGCCAGCAGTGAACGGGGACAGCTGGAAACAGATACGCAGTATTTT.